The 2 T cell receptor beta chains reported below all come from one sample, sequenced in a study of shared clonotypes between healthy human individuals. Some clones are missing from TCRdb's copy, which holds only in-frame ones; the method was immunoSEQ multiplex PCR. The table includes 2 million to 2.5 million clones, 90% to 95% detected once. Material: naive CD4+ T cells from PBMCs. Documented subset: CD45RA+ positively selected. The receptor set was obtained from a man younger than 35 in good health. Some clones in this sample may be carry-over from other donors' samples.

Notes on this clone: The junction departs from the called germline gene at one end, perhaps through a read error. This sample includes further DNA sequences coding for the same CDR3. V and J are TRBV30 and TRBJ1-3; TRBD1 is a possible D gene (5 bases). CDR1 GTSNPN and CDR2 SVGIG come from the germline V gene (reference sequence). The CDR3 is made up of 13 amino acids. Written as DNA, the CDR3 is TGTGCCTGGGACGACAGCTCTGGAAACACTATATATTTT. It specifies CAWDDSSGNTIYF. The full variable domain, its missing parts supplied by reference TRBV30 and TRBJ1-3, is SQTIHQWPATLVQPVGSPLSLECTVEGTSNPNLYWYRQAAGRGLQLLFYSVGIGQISSEVPQNLSASRPQDRQFILSSKKLLLSDSGFYLCAWDDSSGNTIYFGEGSWLTVV.

The V and J genes are TRBV4-3 and TRBJ2-3; maybe TRBD1 (6 bases). This CDR3 has 15 residues. Per the germline V gene, CDR1 is LGHNA and CDR2 is YSLEER. The V and J ends lost 2 bases and 2 bases respectively, with 11 bases between them. CDR3 sequence: CASSQRGQHTDTQYF. CDR3 coding DNA: TGCGCCAGCAGCCAAAGAGGACAGCACACAGATACGCAGTATTTT.